The 19 T cell receptor beta chains reported below all come from one sample, sequenced in a study of T-cell reconstitution after alpha-beta-depleted transplantation in children. Unique molecular identifiers were incorporated during preparation of the TCRbeta library. TCRdb redid the calling of the PCR reads with MiXCR, one entry per CDR3 protein. The repertoire holds about 510,000 distinct CDR3 sequences, approximately 10% seen once, with 11% to 15% in the top ten. The sequencing here drew on PBMCs, mostly from graft donor cells, taken 180 days after TCRalphabeta/CD19-depleted stem cell transplant. The receptors were sampled from a female patient between 2 and 15 years old who had a stem cell transplant for aplastic anemia, so the T cells may come from the graft donor.

CDR3 in amino acids: CSVVPSGGYNEQFF. As DNA, the CDR3 is TGCAGCGTTGTCCCTAGCGGGGGATACAATGAGCAGTTCTTC. The chain links TRBV29-1 to TRBJ2-1; 10 bases line up with TRBD2. V lost 4 bases to trimming and J lost 4 bases; unmatched junction nucleotides: 4. Germline-derived CDR1 and CDR2 are SQVTM and ANQGSEA. The CDR3 is 14 residues long.

The genes are TRBV7-9 and TRBJ2-1; D unclear. Trimming stripped 4 bases from V and 12 bases from J, with 13 bases between. Germline V lookup: CDR1 SEHNR, CDR2 FQNEAQ (reference sequence). The CDR3 extends over 12 amino acids. The CDR3 coding sequence is TGTGCCAGCAGCTCCGGTACTCCCTGGCAGTTCTTC. Translating it yields CASSSGTPWQFF.

The sample holds many counts of this clonotype. V and J are TRBV7-8 and TRBJ1-1; no clear D gene. Germline V gene data show CDR1 as SGHVS and CDR2 as FQNEAQ. V was shortened by 5 bases and J by 1 base, with 8 bases between the two germline ends. The CDR3 runs 13 residues. CDR3 amino acids: CASSHPGNTEAFF. CDR3 nucleotides: TGTGCCAGCAGCCACCCCGGGAACACTGAAGCTTTCTTT.

The rearrangement uses TRBV14 and TRBJ2-7; 9 bases align to TRBD1. Germline CDR1 reads SGHDN; CDR2 reads FVKESK. Germline trimming cut 4 bases from V and 3 bases from J; bases unmatched to any gene: 4. The CDR3 sequence is 14 residues long. CDR3 in DNA: TGTGCCAGCAGCCCCCGGGACAGGGTCTACGAGCAGTACGTC. Its translation: CASSPRDRVYEQYV.

This clonotype was recorded a few times. This chain uses TRBV12-3 or TRBV12-4 with TRBJ2-3, with D unresolved. Trimming took 6 bases from V and 3 from J, leaving 13 bases between them. The CDR3 has 14 amino acids. The CDR3 here is CASSRFLSTDTQYF. In DNA form, the CDR3 reads TGTGCCAGCAGCCGTTTCCTCTCGACAGATACGCAGTATTTT.

This clonotype was observed a few times. The chain carries TRBV11-1 and TRBJ2-1; TRBD2 matches at 10 bases. Germline assignment: CDR1 SGHAT and CDR2 FQDESV (reference sequence). This CDR3 is built from 19 residues. With 5 bases clipped from V and 0 bases from J, the junction kept 13 bases outside the gene matches. For the CDR3, the DNA is TGTGCCAGCAGCCCCCGTGATCTTTCTAGCGGGAGCTCCTACAATGAGCAGTTCTTC. Protein product: CASSPRDLSSGSSYNEQFF.

V usage is TRBV7-3 and J usage is TRBJ2-1, with 9 bases fitting TRBD2. This CDR3 is built from 15 residues. After removal of 8 bases from V and 2 bases from J, the junction contained 7 bases not matched to a gene. Germline CDR1 reads SGHTA; CDR2 reads FQGTGA. CDR3 bases: TGTGCCAGCTCTAGCGGGGAAACCACCTACAATGAGCAGTTCTTC. This translates into CASSSGETTYNEQFF.

V usage is TRBV29-1 and J usage is TRBJ2-5, with D unclear. CDR1 is SQVTM and CDR2 is ANQGSEA in the germline V gene. V lost 4 bases and J lost 7, with 7 bases in between. This CDR3 spans 10 amino acids. CDR3 loop: CSVGTPTQYF. The CDR3 nucleotides are TGCAGCGTTGGTACCCCGACCCAGTACTTC. Looking up the rest from reference TRBV29-1 and TRBJ2-5 gives the full variable domain: SAVISQKPSRDICQRGTSLTIQCQVDSQVTMMFWYRQQPGQSLTLIATANQGSEATYESGFVIDKFPISRPNLTFSTLTVSNMSPEDSSIYLCSVGTPTQYFGPGTRLLVL.

A few counts support this clonotype. The V gene is TRBV4-1, the J gene TRBJ2-7, with a weak D call TRBD2 (5 bases). The CDR3 totals 16 residues. CDR1 and CDR2 from the germline V gene are MGHRA and YSYEKL. The V gene lost 1 base and the J gene lost 0 bases, with 13 bases spanning the gap. The CDR3 loop reads CASSQGARASSYEQYF. The DNA for the CDR3 is TGCGCCAGCAGCCAAGGGGCGAGGGCCAGCTCCTACGAGCAGTACTTC.

CDR3 sequence reads: CASSTAVLAPPYNEQFF. The CDR3 DNA reads TGTGCCAGCAGTACTGCCGTACTAGCGCCTCCCTACAATGAGCAGTTCTTC. J is TRBJ2-1 and V is TRBV6-2 or TRBV6-3, with 7 bases matching TRBD2. The CDR3 runs to 17 residues. Trimming removed 5 bases from V and 2 bases from J; junction bases left unmatched: 12. Germline lookup yields CDR1 MNHEY and CDR2 SVGEGT.

This clonotype was observed a few times. The genes are TRBV29-1 and TRBJ1-5; 7 bases map to TRBD1. The CDR3 spans 13 residues. J was trimmed by 7 bases and V by 6 bases; bases with no gene match: 9. Germline CDR1 is SQVTM and CDR2 is ANQGSEA. The DNA of the CDR3 is TGCAGCGTGGAGGGACAGCACGGACAGCCCCAGCATTTT. Protein sequence: CSVEGQHGQPQHF.

The chain employs TRBV7-2 and TRBJ1-5; D uncertain. This CDR3 comprises 15 residues. Trimming shortened V by 1 base and J by 7 bases, and 14 bases separated the two germline ends. Germline V gene data show CDR1 as SGHTA and CDR2 as FQGNSA. The CDR3 bases are TGTGCCAGCAGCTTAGTTTGGGAAGCCGGCCAGCCCCAGCATTTT. This sequence encodes CASSLVWEAGQPQHF.

Ten or more counts support this clonotype. This chain connects TRBV10-3 to TRBJ2-1; 9 nucleotides agree with TRBD2. This CDR3 has 13 amino acids. Per the germline V gene, CDR1 is ENHRY and CDR2 is SYGVKD. With V trimmed by 7 bases and J by 6 bases, 4 bases remained unmatched. CDR3 DNA: TGTGCCATCACCGGGACTAGCATCAATGAGCAGTTCTTC. This codes for CAITGTSINEQFF.

The rearrangement uses TRBV18 and TRBJ2-7; 7 bases align to TRBD1. Losses at the gene ends were 7 bases for V and 3 bases for J; bases not matched to a gene: 9. Germline V gives CDR1 KGHSH, CDR2 LQKENI. CDR3 length: 14 amino acids. The CDR3 DNA reads TGTGCCAGCTGCCGCGACAGGGATGACTACGAGCAGTACTTC. Its protein is CASCRDRDDYEQYF. Based on the CDR3 plus reference TRBV18 and TRBJ2-7, the full variable domain is NAGVMQNPRHLVRRRGQEARLRCSPMKGHSHVYWYRQLPEEGLKFMVYLQKENIIDESGMPKERFSAEFPKEGPSILRIQQVVRGDSAAYFCASCRDRDDYEQYFGPGTRLTVT.

The chain carries TRBV11-2 and TRBJ1-2; tentative D call: TRBD1 (5 bases). The germline V gene has CDR1 SGHAT and CDR2 FQNNGV. The CDR3 covers 14 residues. Trimming left V 3 bases short and J 3 bases short, with 11 bases between. The CDR3 region is CASSLGLSDYGYTF. In DNA, the CDR3 is TGTGCCAGCAGCTTGGGACTTTCTGACTATGGCTACACCTTC.

This clonotype came up a few times. This sequence joins TRBV6-2 or TRBV6-3 and TRBJ2-7; TRBD1 agrees at 7 bases. The ends lost 10 bases at V and 2 bases at J; junction bases unmatched: 8. The length of the CDR3 is 13 residues. Germline assignment: CDR1 MNHEY and CDR2 SVGEGT. In nucleotides, the CDR3 is TGTGCCACTCTTTCTACAGGGGCCTACGAGCAGTACGTC. Translating gives CATLSTGAYEQYV.

V is TRBV7-8 and J is TRBJ2-3; TRBD2 matches 14 bases. This CDR3 is built from 19 residues. The germline gives CDR1 SGHVS, CDR2 FQNEAQ. The V segment lost 3 bases and the J segment 0 bases; nucleotides outside the gene matches: 8. CDR3 sequence reads: CASSFRLAGGPTSTDTQYF. CDR3 bases: TGTGCCAGCAGCTTCCGACTAGCGGGAGGGCCGACTAGCACAGATACGCAGTATTTT.

This chain joins TRBV20-1 and TRBJ2-1; D is uncertain. The CDR3 extends over 11 amino acids. The V gene lost 5 bases and the J gene lost 6 bases, with 8 bases spanning the gap. Germline CDR1 reads DFQATT; CDR2 reads SNEGSKA (reference sequence). DNA of the CDR3: TGCAGTGCTCGACTCGGCAATGAGCAGTTCTTC. Its protein product is CSARLGNEQFF.

CDR3 amino acids: CASSLRSRAYNSPLHF. For the CDR3, the DNA is TGTGCCAGCAGTTTACGTTCGAGAGCCTATAATTCACCCCTCCACTTT. The chain links TRBV12-3 or TRBV12-4 to TRBJ1-6; D unclear. V lost 2 bases, J lost 2 bases, and 10 bases lay in between. CDR3 length: 16 amino acids.